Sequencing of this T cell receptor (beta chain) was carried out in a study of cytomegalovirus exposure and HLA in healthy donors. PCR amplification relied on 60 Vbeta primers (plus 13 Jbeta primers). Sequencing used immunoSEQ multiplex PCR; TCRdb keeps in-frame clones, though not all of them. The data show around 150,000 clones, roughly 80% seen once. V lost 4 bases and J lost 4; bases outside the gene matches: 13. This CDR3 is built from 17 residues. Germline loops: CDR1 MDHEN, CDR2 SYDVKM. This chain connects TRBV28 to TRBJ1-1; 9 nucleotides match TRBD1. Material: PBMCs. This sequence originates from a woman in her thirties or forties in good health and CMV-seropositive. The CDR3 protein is CASSSPPGQGKGTEAFF. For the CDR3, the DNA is TGTGCCAGCAGTTCCCCCCCGGGACAGGGAAAGGGCACTGAAGCTTTCTTT. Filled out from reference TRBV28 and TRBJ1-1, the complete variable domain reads DVKVTQSSRYLVKRTGEKVFLECVQDMDHENMFWYRQDPGLGLRLIYFSYDVKMKEKGDIPEGYSVSREKKERFSLILESASTNQTSMYLCASSSPPGQGKGTEAFFGQGTRLTVV.